The sequence of this T cell receptor (beta chain) was determined in a study of metastatic and nonmetastatic thyroid tumors. On the study more broadly: The study looked at repertoires side by side in blood and in tumor or nodule tissue from malignant and benign thyroid patients. The study, taken as a whole, reports: Reports indicated that malignant thyroid tumors showed significantly higher TCR beta diversity than benign nodules did, in blood and tumor.

The CDR3 extends over 11 amino acids. CDR1 SGHTA and CDR2 FQGNSA come from the germline V gene. Trimming stripped 5 bases from V and 10 bases from J, with 9 bases between. Authors' methods: It was from CDR3 differences across clinicopathological groups that a distant-metastasis classifier for papillary thyroid cancer was built. TCRdb re-called the PCR reads via MiXCR. TCRdb's processing, not the authors', yielded these V and J calls. Among several thousand clones listed, 29% were seen once. This clone turned up a few times. Its specificity is not known. Thyroid surgery had not been preceded by any treatment in any patient.

The gene calls are TRBV7-2 and TRBJ2-1; D is uncertain. This TCR came from a female donor with papillary thyroid cancer or a benign thyroid nodule (not recorded which). Some clones in this sample may be carry-over from other donors' samples. Sequencing was performed on tumor tissue. CDR3 region: CASSLGGEQFF. The CDR3 region has the DNA TGTGCCAGCAGCCTCGGTGGAGAGCAGTTCTTC.